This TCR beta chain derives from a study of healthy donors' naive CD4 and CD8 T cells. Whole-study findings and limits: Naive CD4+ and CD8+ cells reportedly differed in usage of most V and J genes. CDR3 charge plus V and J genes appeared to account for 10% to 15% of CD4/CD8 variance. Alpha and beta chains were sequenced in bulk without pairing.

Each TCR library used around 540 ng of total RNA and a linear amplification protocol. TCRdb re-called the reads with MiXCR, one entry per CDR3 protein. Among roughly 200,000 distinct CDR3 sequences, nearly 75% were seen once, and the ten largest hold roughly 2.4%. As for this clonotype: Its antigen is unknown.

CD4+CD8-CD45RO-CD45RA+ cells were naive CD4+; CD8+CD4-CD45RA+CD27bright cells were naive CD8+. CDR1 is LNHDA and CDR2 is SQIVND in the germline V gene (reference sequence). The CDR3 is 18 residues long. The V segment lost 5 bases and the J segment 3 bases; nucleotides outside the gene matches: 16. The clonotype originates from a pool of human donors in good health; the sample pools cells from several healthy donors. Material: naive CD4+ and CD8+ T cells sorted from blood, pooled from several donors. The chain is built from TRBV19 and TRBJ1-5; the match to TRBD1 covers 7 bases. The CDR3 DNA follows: TGTGCCAGTAGTCCACCCATAACCGGGACAGCGTACAATCAGCCCCAGCATTTT. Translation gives CASSPPITGTAYNQPQHF.